Each of the 2 T cell receptor beta chains below was sequenced from the same sample in a study of T cell repertoires in cytomegalovirus infection. Each CDR3 protein gets one entry after TCRdb re-called the reads with MiXCR. The sample includes more than 650,000 distinct CDR3 sequences, 35% to 45% seen only once; the top ten take around 2.8%. Sequencing was done on a sample of PBMCs. Receptors were obtained from a human donor in good health (CMV status not recorded). Some clones in this sample may be carry-over from other donors' samples.

This clonotype has only a few counts. This rearrangement joins TRBV7-9 to TRBJ1-2, with D tentatively TRBD1 (5 bases). CDR3 length: 15 residues. The germline V and J ends were trimmed by 1 base and 0 bases, with 9 bases remaining between them. Germline CDR1 reads SEHNR; CDR2 reads FQNEAQ (reference sequence). This chain's CDR3 is CASSLGDSANYGYTF. The CDR3 DNA reads TGTGCCAGCAGCTTAGGTGACAGCGCTAACTATGGCTACACCTTC.

This clonotype has more than one count but fewer than ten. The rearrangement joins TRBV10-3 to TRBJ2-2; either TRBD1 or TRBD2 may fit D (7 bases each). Looked up from germline, CDR1 is ENHRY and CDR2 is SYGVKD. The V gene lost 7 bases and the J gene lost 3 bases, with 15 bases spanning the gap. This CDR3 contains 15 residues. As DNA, the CDR3 is TGTGCCATCACCCGGGGAGGGGGCGACACCGGGGAGCTGTTTTTT. Translated: CAITRGGGDTGELFF.